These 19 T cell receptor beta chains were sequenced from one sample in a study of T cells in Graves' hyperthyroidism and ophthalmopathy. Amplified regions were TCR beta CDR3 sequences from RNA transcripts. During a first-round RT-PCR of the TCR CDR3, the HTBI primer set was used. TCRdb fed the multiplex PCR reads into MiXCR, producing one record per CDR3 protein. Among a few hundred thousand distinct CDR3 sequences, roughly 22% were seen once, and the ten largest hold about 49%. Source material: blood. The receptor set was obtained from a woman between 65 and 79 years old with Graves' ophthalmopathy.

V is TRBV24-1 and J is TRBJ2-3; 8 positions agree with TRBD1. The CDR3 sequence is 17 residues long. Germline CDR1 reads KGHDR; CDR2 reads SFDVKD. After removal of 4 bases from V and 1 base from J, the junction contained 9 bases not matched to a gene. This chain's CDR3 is CATSDSGTGRRTDTQYF. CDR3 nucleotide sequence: TGTGCCACCAGTGACTCCGGGACAGGACGCCGCACAGATACGCAGTATTTT.

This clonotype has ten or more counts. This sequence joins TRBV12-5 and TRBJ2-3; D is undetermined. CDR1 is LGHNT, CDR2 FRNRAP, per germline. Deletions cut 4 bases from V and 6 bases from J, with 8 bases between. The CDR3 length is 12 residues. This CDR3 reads CASGWTRDTQYF. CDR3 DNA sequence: TGTGCTAGTGGTTGGACGAGGGATACGCAGTATTTT.

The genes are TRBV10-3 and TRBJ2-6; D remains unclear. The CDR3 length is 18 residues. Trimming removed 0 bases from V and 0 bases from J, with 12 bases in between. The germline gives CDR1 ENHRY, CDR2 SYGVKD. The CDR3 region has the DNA TGTGCCATCAGTGAGTCGTGGATGTCTCTCTCTGGGGCCAACGTCCTGACTTTC. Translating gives CAISESWMSLSGANVLTF.

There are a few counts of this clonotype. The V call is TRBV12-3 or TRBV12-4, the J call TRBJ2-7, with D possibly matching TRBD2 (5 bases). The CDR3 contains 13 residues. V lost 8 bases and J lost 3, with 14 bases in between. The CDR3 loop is CASGQGSGYEQYF. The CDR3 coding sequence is TGTGCCAGCGGCCAAGGGAGCGGCTACGAGCAGTACTTC.

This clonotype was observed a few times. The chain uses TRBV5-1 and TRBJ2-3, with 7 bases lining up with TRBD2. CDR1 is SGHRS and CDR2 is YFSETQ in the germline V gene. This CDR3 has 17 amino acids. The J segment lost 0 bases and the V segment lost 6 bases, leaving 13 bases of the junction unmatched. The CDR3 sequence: CASNSQPGLQSTDTQYF. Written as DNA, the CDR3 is TGCGCCAGCAACTCACAACCGGGACTACAAAGCACAGATACGCAGTATTTT.

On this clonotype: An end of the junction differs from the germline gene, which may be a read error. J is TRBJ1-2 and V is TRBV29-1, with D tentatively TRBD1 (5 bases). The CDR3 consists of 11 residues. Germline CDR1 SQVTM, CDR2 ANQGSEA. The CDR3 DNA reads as TGCAGCGTCGTTACAGGTTGGGGCTACACTTTC. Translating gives CSVVTGWGYTF.

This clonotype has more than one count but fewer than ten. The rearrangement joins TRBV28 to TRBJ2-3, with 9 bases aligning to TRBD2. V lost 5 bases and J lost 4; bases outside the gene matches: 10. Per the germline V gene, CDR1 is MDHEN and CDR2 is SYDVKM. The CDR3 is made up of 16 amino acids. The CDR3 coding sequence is TGTGCCAGCAGTGGGGCGACTAGCGGATCTTCAGATACGCAGTATTTT. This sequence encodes CASSGATSGSSDTQYF.

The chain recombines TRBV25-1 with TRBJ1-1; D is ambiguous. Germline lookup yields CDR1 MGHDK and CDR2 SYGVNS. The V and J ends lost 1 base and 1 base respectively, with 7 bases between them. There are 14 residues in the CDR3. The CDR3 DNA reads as TGTGCCAGCAGTGAATCGGGAGCGAACACTGAAGCTTTCTTT. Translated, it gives CASSESGANTEAFF.

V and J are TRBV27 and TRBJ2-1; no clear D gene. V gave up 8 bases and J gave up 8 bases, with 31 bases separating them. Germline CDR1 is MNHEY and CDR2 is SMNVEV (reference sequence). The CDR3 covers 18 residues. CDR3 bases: TGTGCCAGCTCACCAACCCTACTACAAGGGTTTTCTACGGATGAGCAGTTCTTC. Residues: CASSPTLLQGFSTDEQFF.

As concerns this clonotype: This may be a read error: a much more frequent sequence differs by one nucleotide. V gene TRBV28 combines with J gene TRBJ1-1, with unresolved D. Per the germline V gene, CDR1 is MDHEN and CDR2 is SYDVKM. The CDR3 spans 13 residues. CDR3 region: CASSLTPSFEALF. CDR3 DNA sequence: TGTGCCAGCAGCTTGACACCTTCTTTTGAAGCTCTCTTT.

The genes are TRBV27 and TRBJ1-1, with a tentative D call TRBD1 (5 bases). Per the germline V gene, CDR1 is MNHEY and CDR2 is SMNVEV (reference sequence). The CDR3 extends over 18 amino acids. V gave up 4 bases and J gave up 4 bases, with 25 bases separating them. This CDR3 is CASSWVQVGFGTATEAFF. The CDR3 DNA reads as TGTGCCAGCAGTTGGGTACAGGTTGGTTTTGGGACGGCCACTGAAGCTTTCTTT.

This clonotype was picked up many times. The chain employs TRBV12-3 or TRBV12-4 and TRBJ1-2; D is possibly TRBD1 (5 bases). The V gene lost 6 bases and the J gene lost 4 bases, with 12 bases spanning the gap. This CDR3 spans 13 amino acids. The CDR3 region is CASSPAGAYGYTF. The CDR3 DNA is TGTGCCAGCAGCCCCGCCGGGGCCTATGGCTACACCTTC.

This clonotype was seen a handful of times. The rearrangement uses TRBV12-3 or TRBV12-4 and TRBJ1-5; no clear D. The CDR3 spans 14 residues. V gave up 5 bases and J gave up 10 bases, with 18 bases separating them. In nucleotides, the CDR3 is TGTGCCAGCAGTCGCAGCGGAGGGTTTCGACCCCAGCATTTT. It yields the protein CASSRSGGFRPQHF.

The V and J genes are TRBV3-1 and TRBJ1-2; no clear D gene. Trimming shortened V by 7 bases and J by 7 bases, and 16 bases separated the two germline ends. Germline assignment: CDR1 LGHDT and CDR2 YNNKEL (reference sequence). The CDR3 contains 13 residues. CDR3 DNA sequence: TGTGCCAGCACCCTCGAGGGCGGTGGTGGCTACACCTTC. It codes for CASTLEGGGGYTF.

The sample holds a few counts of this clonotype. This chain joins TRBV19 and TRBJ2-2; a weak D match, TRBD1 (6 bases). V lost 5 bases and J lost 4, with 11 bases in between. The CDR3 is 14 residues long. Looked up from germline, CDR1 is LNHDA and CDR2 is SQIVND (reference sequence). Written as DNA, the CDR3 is TGTGCCAGTAGTGTCCAGGGGAGCACCGGGGAGCTGTTTTTT. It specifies CASSVQGSTGELFF.

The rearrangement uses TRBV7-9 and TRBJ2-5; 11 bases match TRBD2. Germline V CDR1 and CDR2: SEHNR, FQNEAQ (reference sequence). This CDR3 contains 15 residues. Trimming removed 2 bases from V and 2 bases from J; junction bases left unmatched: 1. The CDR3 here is CASSLSSGRQETQYF. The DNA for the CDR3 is TGTGCCAGCAGCTTATCTAGCGGGAGGCAAGAGACCCAGTACTTC.

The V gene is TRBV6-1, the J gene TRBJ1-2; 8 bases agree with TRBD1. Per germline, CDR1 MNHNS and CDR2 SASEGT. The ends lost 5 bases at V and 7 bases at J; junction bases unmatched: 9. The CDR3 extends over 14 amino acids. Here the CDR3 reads CASSRSQGAGGYTF. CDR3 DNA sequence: TGTGCCAGCAGTCGTTCTCAGGGGGCGGGTGGCTACACCTTC.

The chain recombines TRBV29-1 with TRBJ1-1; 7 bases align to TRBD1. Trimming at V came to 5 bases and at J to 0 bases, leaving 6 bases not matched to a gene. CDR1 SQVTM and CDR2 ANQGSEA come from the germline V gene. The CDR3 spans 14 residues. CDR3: CSVPPDRLNTEAFF. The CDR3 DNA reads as TGCAGCGTTCCACCGGACAGGCTGAACACTGAAGCTTTCTTT.

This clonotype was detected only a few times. The CDR3 reads CASSQEAADTQYF. In DNA, the CDR3 is TGTGCCAGCAGCCAAGAGGCGGCAGATACGCAGTATTTT. The V call is TRBV4-2, the J call TRBJ2-3; D is undetermined. CDR1 and CDR2 (germline): LGHNA, YNFKEQ. Trimming cost V 0 bases and J 4 bases, with 5 bases left between them. The CDR3 contains 13 residues.